This TCR beta chain was documented in a study of blood T cell repertoires in COVID-19. Sequencing used immunoSEQ multiplex PCR; TCRdb keeps in-frame clones, though not all of them. The table lists 250,000 to 300,000 clones, 85% to 90% of them singletons. In germline, CDR1 is SGHDT, CDR2 YYEEEE. The CDR3 sequence is 13 residues long. V gave up 4 bases and J gave up 6 bases; unmatched junction bases: 2. There are a few counts of this clone. Sequenced input: peripheral blood. The rearrangement uses TRBV5-6 and TRBJ1-1, with TRBD1 matching 11 bases. This receptor was taken from a woman aged 55-70 years with COVID-19, enrolled during active disease. The CDR3 region has the DNA TGTGCCAGCAGCCCGGACAGGGGGCCTGAAGCTTTCTTT. Its protein is CASSPDRGPEAFF.